Detailed here is one T cell receptor beta chain. Its binding antigen is unknown. There are no base qualities to consult, and no much larger clone falls within one base. The data were obtained in a study of shared T cell receptors in the human thymus (dated by TCRdb to 2020 to 2023). Regarding the complete study: The study examined how self-reactive, shared T-cell receptor alpha chains are generated in the human thymus.

The germline V end is reduced by 5 bases and the J end by 3 bases; junction bases left unmatched: 13. Via the germline V gene (reference sequence), CDR1 is SEHNR and CDR2 FQNEAQ. From the cysteine up to the phenylalanine, the CDR3 has a length of 16 residues. Only the CDR3 DNA is retained, 48 bases long and in frame from the first base. The receptor library was made with the immunoSEQ multiplex PCR assay. TCRdb mirrors the immuneACCESS table, restricted to in-frame sequences. Some clones are absent from its copies; in checked studies, under half trace to an unresolved V gene, and the reason for the others is unknown. The sample data list a few hundred thousand clones, and around 95% of these were observed just once. 0.015% to 0.025% of the sample comes from the top ten.

The V gene is TRBV7-9 and the J gene is TRBJ2-7; TRBD2 fits 7 bases in the junction. This TCR was recovered from a human donor. Specimen: thymocytes. The DNA sequence is TGTGCCAGCAGCCCTCTCGGGGGAGGGAACTACTACGAGCAGTACTTC. It translates to CASSPLGGGNYYEQYF. Supplemented by the reference TRBV7-9 and TRBJ2-7 proteins around the CDR3, the complete variable domain is DTGVSQNPRHKITKRGQNVTFRCDPISEHNRLYWYRQTLGQGPEFLTYFQNEAQLEKSRLLSDRFSAERPKGSFSTLEIQRTEQGDSAMYLCASSPLGGGNYYEQYFGPGTRLTVT.